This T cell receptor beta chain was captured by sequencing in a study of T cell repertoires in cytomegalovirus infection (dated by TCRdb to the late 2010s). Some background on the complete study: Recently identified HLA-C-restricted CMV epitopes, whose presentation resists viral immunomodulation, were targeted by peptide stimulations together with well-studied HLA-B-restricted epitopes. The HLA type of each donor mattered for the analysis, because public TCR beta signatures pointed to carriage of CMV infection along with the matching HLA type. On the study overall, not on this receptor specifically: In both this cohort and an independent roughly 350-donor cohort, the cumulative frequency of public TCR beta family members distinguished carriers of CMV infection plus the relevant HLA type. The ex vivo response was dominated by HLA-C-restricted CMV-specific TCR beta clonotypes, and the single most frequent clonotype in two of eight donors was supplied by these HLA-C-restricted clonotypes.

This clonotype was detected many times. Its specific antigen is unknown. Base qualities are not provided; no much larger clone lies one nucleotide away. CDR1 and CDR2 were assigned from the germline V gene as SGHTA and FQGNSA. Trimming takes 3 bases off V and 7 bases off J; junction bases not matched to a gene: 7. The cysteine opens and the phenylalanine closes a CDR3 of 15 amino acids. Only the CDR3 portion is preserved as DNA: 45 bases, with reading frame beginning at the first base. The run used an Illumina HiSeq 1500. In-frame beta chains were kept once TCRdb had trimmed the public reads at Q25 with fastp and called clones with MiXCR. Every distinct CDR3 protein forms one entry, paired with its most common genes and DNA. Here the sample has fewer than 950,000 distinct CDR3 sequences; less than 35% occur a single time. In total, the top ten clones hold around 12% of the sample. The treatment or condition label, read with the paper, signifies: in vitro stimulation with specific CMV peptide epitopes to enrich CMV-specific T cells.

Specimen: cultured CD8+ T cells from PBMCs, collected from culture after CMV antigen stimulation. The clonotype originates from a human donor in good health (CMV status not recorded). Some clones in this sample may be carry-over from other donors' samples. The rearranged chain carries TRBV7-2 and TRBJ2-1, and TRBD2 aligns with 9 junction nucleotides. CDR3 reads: CASSFLGGGANEQFF. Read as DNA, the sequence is TGTGCCAGCAGCTTCCTGGGCGGGGGGGCAAATGAGCAGTTCTTC.